Listed here are 26 T cell receptor beta chains from one sample, sequenced in a study of T cells in localized non-small cell lung cancer. Assay: immunoSEQ multiplex PCR; the TCRdb copy retains only in-frame clones and omits some. The table lists 65,000 to 80,000 clones, roughly 80% of them singletons. Sequenced here: peripheral blood, sampled before any cancer treatment. These receptors were taken from a female donor older than 55 with stage I lung adenocarcinoma.

Points on this clone: A read error may account for a junction end that differs from germline. The chain couples TRBV5-4 to TRBJ1-3; D may be TRBD1 (5 bases). Germline assignment: CDR1 SGHNT and CDR2 YYREEE (reference sequence). The CDR3 runs to 15 residues. CDR3 DNA sequence: TGCGCCAGCAGCCAACTGACGGGGGCTGGAAACACCATATATTTT. It codes for CASSQLTGAGNTIYF.

V usage is TRBV7-8 and J usage is TRBJ2-1, with D perhaps being TRBD1 or TRBD2 (5 bases each). This CDR3 contains 14 residues. V was cut by 4 bases and J by 5 bases, with 12 bases left in between. In germline, CDR1 is SGHVS, CDR2 FQNEAQ. The DNA for the CDR3 is TGTGCCAGCAGCTCCGGGACGGCACACAATGAGCAGTTCTTC. This encodes CASSSGTAHNEQFF.

The chain recombines TRBV4-2 with TRBJ1-2; a weak D match, TRBD1 (5 bases). In germline, CDR1 is LGHNA, CDR2 YNFKEQ. The CDR3 totals 14 residues. V was trimmed by 1 base and J by 4 bases, leaving 10 bases between them. Here the CDR3 reads CASSQGFGGYGYTF. Here the CDR3 DNA reads TGTGCCAGCAGCCAAGGGTTTGGGGGCTATGGCTACACCTTC.

Only a few counts were recorded for this clone. This chain uses TRBV11-3 with TRBJ2-1, with unresolved D. Germline assignment: CDR1 SGHNT and CDR2 YENEEA. The CDR3 is 14 amino acids. Trimming stripped 1 base from V and 3 bases from J, with 7 bases between. The CDR3 nucleotides read TGTGCCAGCAGCTTAGTAAGGTTCTACAATGAGCAGTTCTTC. Amino acid sequence: CASSLVRFYNEQFF.

This clone was seen just once. The rearrangement joins TRBV6-1 to TRBJ2-7, with D possibly matching TRBD2 (6 bases). Germline CDR1 is MNHNS and CDR2 is SASEGT. Trimming left V 10 bases short and J 5 bases short, with 18 bases between. The CDR3 runs to 13 residues. This CDR3 reads CATRETGEHEQYF. The CDR3 DNA is TGTGCCACCAGAGAGACGGGGGAGCACGAGCAGTACTTC.

The chain links TRBV6-6 to TRBJ2-3; no firm D call. The V end was cut by 1 base, the J end by 2 bases, with 10 bases between. This CDR3 spans 15 amino acids. Germline CDR1 MNHNY, CDR2 SVGAGI (reference sequence). Here the CDR3 DNA reads TGTGCCAGCAGTTACTTTTCCAGGTACACAGATACGCAGTATTTT. It is translated as CASSYFSRYTDTQYF.

This clone has more than one count but fewer than ten. This rearrangement joins TRBV7-3 to TRBJ2-4; TRBD2 aligns across 13 bases. Trimming cost V 3 bases and J 1 base; bases outside gene matches: 15. Germline V gene data show CDR1 as SGHTA and CDR2 as FQGTGA. The CDR3 covers 21 residues. The CDR3 nucleotides are TGTGCCAGCAGCTTCAACGAACCGGGACTAGCGGGGCTGGTCGCCAAAAACATTCAGTACTTC. It translates to CASSFNEPGLAGLVAKNIQYF.

The chain combines TRBV7-9 with TRBJ1-2; no definite D call. The V gene lost 1 base and the J gene lost 8 bases, with 11 bases spanning the gap. Germline assignment: CDR1 SEHNR and CDR2 FQNEAQ (reference sequence). The CDR3 totals 13 residues. CDR3 DNA: TGTGCCAGCAGCTTAGTAGGCGCGGGGGGCTACACCTTC. Its translation is CASSLVGAGGYTF.

The chain couples TRBV29-1 to TRBJ2-1; 12 bases align to TRBD2. The CDR3 runs 13 residues. CDR1 SQVTM and CDR2 ANQGSEA come from the germline V gene. Trimming removed 5 bases from V and 9 bases from J; junction bases left unmatched: 5. The chain's CDR3 is CSVSSGGGGEQFF. The CDR3 nucleotides are TGCAGCGTTTCTAGCGGGGGGGGCGGTGAGCAGTTCTTC.

CDR3 residues: CASSLAVSHYGYTF. In DNA, the CDR3 is TGTGCCAGCAGCTTAGCTGTCAGCCACTATGGCTACACCTTC. This sequence joins TRBV7-9 and TRBJ1-2; no definite D call. The germline V gene has CDR1 SEHNR and CDR2 FQNEAQ (reference sequence). The CDR3 runs to 14 residues. The V end was cut by 0 bases, the J end by 3 bases, with 8 bases between. The full variable domain, its missing parts supplied by reference TRBV7-9 and TRBJ1-2, is DTGVSQNPRHKITKRGQNVTFRCDPISEHNRLYWYRQTLGQGPEFLTYFQNEAQLEKSRLLSDRFSAERPKGSFSTLEIQRTEQGDSAMYLCASSLAVSHYGYTFGSGTRLTVV.

The chain employs TRBV7-9 and TRBJ2-7; D is possibly TRBD1 (6 bases). Trimming left V 5 bases short and J 5 bases short, with 16 bases between. The germline V gene has CDR1 SEHNR and CDR2 FQNEAQ (reference sequence). CDR3 size: 14 residues. The CDR3 sequence is CASSQGSSMNEQYF. CDR3 sequence (DNA): TGTGCCAGCAGCCAGGGGTCTTCCATGAACGAGCAGTACTTC.

The V gene is TRBV7-9, the J gene TRBJ1-2; D is perhaps TRBD1 (6 bases). Trimming cost V 4 bases and J 6 bases, with 21 bases left between them. This CDR3 spans 16 amino acids. Germline V gene lookup returns CDR1 SEHNR and CDR2 FQNEAQ (reference sequence). For the CDR3, the DNA is TGTGCCAGCAGCTCTCATTCGGGACACGATCATGATGGCTACACCTTC. The encoded protein is CASSSHSGHDHDGYTF.

This chain uses TRBV28 with TRBJ2-7, with TRBD1 matching over 7 bases. Trimming at V came to 5 bases and at J to 7 bases, leaving 17 bases not matched to a gene. The CDR3 extends over 16 amino acids. CDR1 MDHEN and CDR2 SYDVKM come from the germline V gene. The CDR3 region is CASSLLAAQTGREQYF. For the CDR3, the DNA is TGTGCCAGCAGTCTGCTGGCCGCTCAGACAGGGAGAGAGCAGTACTTC.

The rearrangement uses TRBV18 and TRBJ1-2; D gene ambiguous. CDR3 length equals 14 residues. The germline V gene has CDR1 KGHSH and CDR2 LQKENI. The V gene lost 2 bases and the J gene lost 2 bases, with 9 bases spanning the gap. CDR3: CASSPLGTNYGYTF. CDR3 in DNA: TGTGCCAGCTCACCATTGGGAACCAACTATGGCTACACCTTC.

The chain uses TRBV5-6 and TRBJ2-4, with 9 bases that match TRBD1. After removal of 0 bases from V and 0 bases from J, the junction contained 4 bases not matched to a gene. The CDR3 is made up of 17 amino acids. Germline CDR1 is SGHDT and CDR2 is YYEEEE. The CDR3 sequence is CASSLDRGLLAKNIQYF. The CDR3, as DNA: TGTGCCAGCAGCTTGGACAGGGGGCTTCTAGCCAAAAACATTCAGTACTTC.

The rearrangement joins TRBV7-9 to TRBJ1-2; D is undetermined. V lost 5 bases and J lost 0, with 10 bases in between. The CDR3 length is 14 residues. Germline V gene lookup returns CDR1 SEHNR and CDR2 FQNEAQ (reference sequence). The CDR3 protein is CASSTSGANYGYTF. CDR3 in DNA: TGTGCCAGCAGCACCTCGGGAGCTAACTATGGCTACACCTTC.

The gene calls are TRBV5-1 and TRBJ2-1; weak D call: TRBD1 (5 bases). CDR3 size: 17 residues. Germline values: CDR1 SGHRS, CDR2 YFSETQ. V was shortened by 0 bases and J by 9 bases, with 22 bases between the two germline ends. The CDR3 sequence: CASSLAVGRVTGGEQFF. CDR3 DNA: TGCGCCAGCAGCTTGGCGGTAGGCAGGGTCACCGGCGGTGAGCAGTTCTTC.

This sequence joins TRBV5-1 and TRBJ1-1, with a tentative D call TRBD1 (5 bases). With 2 bases removed from V and 6 bases from J, the gap between germline ends came to 11 bases. Germline CDR1 reads SGHRS; CDR2 reads YFSETQ. The CDR3 sequence is 13 residues long. CDR3 sequence: CASSFGTGAEAFF. The CDR3 region has the DNA TGCGCCAGCAGCTTCGGCACGGGGGCTGAAGCTTTCTTT.

The chain joins TRBV19 to TRBJ2-5; 7 nucleotides agree with TRBD2. The J segment lost 4 bases and the V segment lost 9 bases, leaving 5 bases of the junction unmatched. The V gene's germline CDR1 is LNHDA and CDR2 SQIVND (reference sequence). The CDR3 length is 12 residues. The CDR3: CASTPGGETQYF. The CDR3 DNA sequence: TGTGCCAGCACCCCGGGGGGAGAGACCCAGTACTTC.

The V gene is TRBV4-1, the J gene TRBJ2-3; TRBD1 is a possible D gene (6 bases). Germline V gives CDR1 MGHRA, CDR2 YSYEKL. The CDR3 length is 16 residues. V was shortened by 0 bases and J by 3 bases, with 13 bases between the two germline ends. CDR3 nucleotide sequence: TGCGCCAGCAGCCAAGAGCCGACAGGAGGAACAGATACGCAGTATTTT. Protein sequence: CASSQEPTGGTDTQYF.

The rearrangement uses TRBV11-2 and TRBJ1-1; no clear D gene. V lost 4 bases to trimming and J lost 1 base, with 7 bases between them. This CDR3 has 13 amino acids. Looked up from germline, CDR1 is SGHAT and CDR2 is FQNNGV. CDR3 bases: TGTGCCAGCAGCTCCGATACGAACACTGAAGCTTTCTTT. Protein: CASSSDTNTEAFF.

The chain is built from TRBV2 and TRBJ1-2, with D possibly matching TRBD1 (5 bases). With 9 bases removed from V and 7 bases from J, the gap between germline ends came to 15 bases. CDR1 is SNHLY, CDR2 FYNNEI, per germline. The CDR3 is 12 residues long. The CDR3: CASRLGAFGYTF. The CDR3 nucleotides are TGTGCCAGTCGACTCGGGGCGTTTGGCTACACCTTC.

The genes are TRBV4-2 and TRBJ1-1; D is possibly TRBD1 (6 bases). The CDR3 length is 14 residues. Germline lookup yields CDR1 LGHNA and CDR2 YNFKEQ. Deletions cut 5 bases from V and 1 base from J, with 11 bases between. As DNA, the CDR3 is TGTGCCAGCAGCTCCGGACAGAGGAACACTGAAGCTTTCTTT. Its protein product is CASSSGQRNTEAFF.

This clone occurred a few times. The rearrangement joins TRBV10-2 to TRBJ1-2; 7 nucleotides line up with TRBD1. The J segment lost 7 bases and the V segment lost 4 bases, leaving 6 bases of the junction unmatched. This CDR3 contains 13 residues. Germline V lookup: CDR1 WSHSY, CDR2 SAAADI. CDR3 DNA sequence: TGCGCCAGCAGTGTCACAGGGGTCTCTGGCTACACCTTC. It translates to CASSVTGVSGYTF.

This clone was detected once. The chain links TRBV5-1 to TRBJ2-7; a weak D match, TRBD1 (5 bases). Germline V gene lookup returns CDR1 SGHRS and CDR2 YFSETQ. Trimming stripped 0 bases from V and 5 bases from J, with 9 bases between. The CDR3 contains 13 residues. The CDR3 DNA follows: TGCGCCAGCAGCTTGGGAGACAGTAACGAGCAGTACTTC. Residues: CASSLGDSNEQYF. The full variable domain, completed using reference TRBV5-1 and TRBJ2-7, is KAGVTQTPRYLIKTRGQQVTLSCSPISGHRSVSWYQQTPGQGLQFLFEYFSETQRNKGNFPGRFSGRQFSNSRSEMNVSTLELGDSALYLCASSLGDSNEQYFGPGTRLTVT.

The chain joins TRBV2 to TRBJ1-6; TRBD1 is a possible D gene (5 bases). The CDR3 runs 13 residues. V was clipped by 11 bases and J by 10 bases, with 18 bases between them. Germline V gives CDR1 SNHLY, CDR2 FYNNEI. The CDR3 loop is CAGLGGLGSPLHF. The CDR3 nucleotides are TGTGCCGGCCTCGGGGGATTAGGCTCACCCCTCCACTTT.